This T cell receptor beta chain was profiled in a study of vaccination effects on CD4 cells after COVID-19. Study-level background: It was two doses of either the BNT162b2 or mRNA-1273 vaccine that participants received. Study-level points and caveats: Both infection-induced and vaccine-induced clones contracted markedly at late post-vaccination timepoints.

Sequencing used immunoSEQ multiplex PCR; TCRdb keeps in-frame clones, though not all of them. The sample has some 22,000 clones, roughly 74% seen once. Ahead of sequencing, the ViraFEST assay grew antigen-specific CD4+ T cells using viral peptide pools. Once cultured for 10 days, the cells underwent separation to obtain CD4+ T cells. According to the study, vaccine recipients showed no prior SARS-CoV-2 infection and negative nucleocapsid antibodies. Germline assignment: CDR1 SGHRS and CDR2 YFSETQ. V lost 4 bases to trimming and J lost 1 base, with 11 bases between them. This CDR3 has 15 residues. As to this clone: The antigen remains unidentified.

Sample: CD4+ T cells from PBMCs cultured with SARS-CoV-2 spike peptides, taken before COVID-19 vaccination. This clonotype was obtained from a human donor who received a COVID-19 vaccine. The chain is built from TRBV5-1 and TRBJ2-2; D may be TRBD1 (6 bases). CDR3 nucleotides: TGCGCCAGCAGCATGGGACACCTGAACACCGGGGAGCTGTTTTTT. This gives the protein CASSMGHLNTGELFF.